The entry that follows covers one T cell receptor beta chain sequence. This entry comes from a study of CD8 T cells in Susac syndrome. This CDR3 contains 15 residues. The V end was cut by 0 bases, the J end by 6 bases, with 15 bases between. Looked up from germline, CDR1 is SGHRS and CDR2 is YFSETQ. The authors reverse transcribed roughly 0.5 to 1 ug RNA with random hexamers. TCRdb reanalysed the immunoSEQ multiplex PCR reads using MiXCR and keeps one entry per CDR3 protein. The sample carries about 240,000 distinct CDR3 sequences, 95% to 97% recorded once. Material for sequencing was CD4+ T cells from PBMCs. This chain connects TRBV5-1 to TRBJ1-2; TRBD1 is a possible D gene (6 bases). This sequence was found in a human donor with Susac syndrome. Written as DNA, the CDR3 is TGCGCCAGCAGCTTGGAAAGAAGCAGGGGCCATGGCTACACCTTC. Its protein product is CASSLERSRGHGYTF.